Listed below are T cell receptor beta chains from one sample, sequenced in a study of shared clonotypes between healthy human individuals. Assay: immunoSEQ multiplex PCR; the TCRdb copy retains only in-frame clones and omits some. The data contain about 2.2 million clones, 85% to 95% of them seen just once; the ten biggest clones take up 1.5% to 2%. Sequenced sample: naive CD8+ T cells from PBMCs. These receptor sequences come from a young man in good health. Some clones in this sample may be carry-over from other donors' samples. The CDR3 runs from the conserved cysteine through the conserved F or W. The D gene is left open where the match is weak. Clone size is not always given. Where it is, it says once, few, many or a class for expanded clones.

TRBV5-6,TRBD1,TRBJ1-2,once,CASRKAWDRGPANYGYTF,TGTGCCAGCAGAAAGGCTTGGGACAGGGGGCCCGCTAACTATGGCTACACCTTC
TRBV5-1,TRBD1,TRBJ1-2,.,CASSHILDRGSISGYTF,TGCGCCAGCAGCCACATCCTCGACAGGGGCTCTATCTCTGGCTACACCTTC
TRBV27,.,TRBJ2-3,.,CASTRFLSSTDTQYF,TGTGCCAGCACAAGATTCCTATCGAGCACAGATACGCAGTATTTT
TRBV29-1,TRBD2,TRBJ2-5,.,CSAVAGGYQETQYF,TGCAGCGCTGTAGCGGGAGGTTACCAAGAGACCCAGTACTTC
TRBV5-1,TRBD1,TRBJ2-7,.,CASQTGGLQHF,TGCGCCAGCCAGACAGGGGGTCTCCAGCACTTC
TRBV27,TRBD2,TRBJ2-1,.,CASRRLAGEGYNEQFF,TGTGCCAGCAGGAGGTTAGCGGGAGAGGGCTACAATGAGCAGTTCTTC
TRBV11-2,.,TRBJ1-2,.,CASSLDWTFYTF,TGTGCCAGCAGCTTAGATTGGACTTTCTACACCTTC
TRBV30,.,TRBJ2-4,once,CAWSVPDPLAKNIQYF,TGTGCCTGGAGTGTCCCGGACCCCCTAGCCAAAAACATTCAGTACTTC
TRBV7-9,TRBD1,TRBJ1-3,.,CASSFPTGSGNTIYF,TGTGCCAGCAGCTTCCCGACAGGGTCTGGAAACACCATATATTTT
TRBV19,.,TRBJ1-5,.,CASRAGTDSNQPQHF,TGTGCCAGTCGAGCCGGGACCGATAGCAATCAGCCCCAGCATTTT
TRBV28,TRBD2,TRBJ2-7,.,CASSPGLAGVYEQYF,TGTGCCAGCAGTCCCGGACTAGCGGGAGTATACGAGCAGTACTTC
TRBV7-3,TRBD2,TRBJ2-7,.,CASSPHLGLAVYEQYF,TGTGCCAGCAGCCCCCATTTGGGACTAGCGGTTTACGAGCAGTACTTC
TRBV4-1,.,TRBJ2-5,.,CASSQGGRYGILRETQYF,TGCGCCAGCAGCCAAGGAGGAAGGTATGGTATCCTACGGGAGACCCAGTACTTC
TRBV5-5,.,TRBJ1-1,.,CASSLGHGYTEAFF,TGTGCCAGCAGCTTGGGGCACGGGTACACTGAAGCTTTCTTT
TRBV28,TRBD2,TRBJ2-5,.,CASNGGETQYF,TGTGCCAGCAACGGGGGGGAGACCCAGTACTTC
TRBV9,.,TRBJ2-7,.,CASSQRPPYEQYF,TGTGCCAGCAGCCAACGACCCCCCTACGAGCAGTACTTC
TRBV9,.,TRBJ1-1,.,CASSVGGPTEAFF,TGTGCCAGCAGCGTAGGAGGGCCCACTGAAGCTTTCTTT
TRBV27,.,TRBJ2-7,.,CASSFRATFSYEQYF,TGTGCCAGCAGTTTCAGGGCTACTTTCTCCTACGAGCAGTACTTC
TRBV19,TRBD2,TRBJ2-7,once,CASSMGGFAYEQYF,TGTGCCAGTAGTATGGGAGGGTTCGCCTACGAGCAGTACTTC
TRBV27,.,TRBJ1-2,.,CASSDRTPGGYTF,TGTGCCAGCAGTGACAGGACCCCCGGTGGCTACACCTTC
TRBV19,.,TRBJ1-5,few,CASTHRENQPQHF,TGTGCCAGTACCCACAGGGAAAATCAGCCCCAGCATTTT
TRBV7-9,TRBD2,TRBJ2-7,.,CASSLGPGLAIDEQYF,TGTGCCAGCAGCTTAGGACCGGGACTAGCGATAGACGAGCAGTACTTC
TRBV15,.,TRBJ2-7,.,CATSRGGGDYEQYF,TGTGCCACCAGCAGGGGAGGGGGGGACTACGAGCAGTACTTC
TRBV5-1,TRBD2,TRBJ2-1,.,CASSFGLAYNEQFF,TGCGCCAGCAGCTTCGGACTAGCCTACAATGAGCAGTTCTTC
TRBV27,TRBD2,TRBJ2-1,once,CASTSPSGGNEQFF,TGTGCCAGCACCTCCCCATCGGGGGGGAATGAGCAGTTCTTC
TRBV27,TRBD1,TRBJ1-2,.,CASSRGTGGLNYGYTF,TGTGCCAGCAGCCGGGGGACAGGGGGCCTTAACTATGGCTACACCTTC
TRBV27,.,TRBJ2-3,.,CASSLNTGQAQYF,TGTGCCAGCAGTTTAAATACGGGACAAGCGCAGTATTTT
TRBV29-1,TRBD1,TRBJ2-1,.,CSVESGQGFNEQFF,TGCAGCGTTGAGTCGGGACAGGGTTTTAATGAGCAGTTCTTC
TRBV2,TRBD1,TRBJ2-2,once,CASSEARTGGTGELFF,TGTGCCAGCAGTGAAGCGCGGACAGGGGGAACCGGGGAGCTGTTTTTT
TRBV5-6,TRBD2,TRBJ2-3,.,CASSLSIAGTSTDTQYF,TGTGCCAGCAGCCTCTCGATAGCGGGGACTAGCACAGATACGCAGTATTTT
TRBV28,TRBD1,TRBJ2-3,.,CASSRQGPSRGADTQYF,TGTGCCAGCAGTCGACAGGGGCCCTCCCGAGGGGCAGATACGCAGTATTTT
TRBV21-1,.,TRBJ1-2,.,CASRRDSARYGYTF,TGTGCCAGCAGAAGGGACAGCGCACGCTATGGCTACACCTTC
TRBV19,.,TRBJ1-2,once,CATLDRIDYGYTF,TGTGCCACCTTGGACAGAATTGACTATGGCTACACCTTC
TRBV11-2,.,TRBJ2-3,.,CASSPRVDTQYF,TGTGCCAGCAGCCCCCGGGTAGATACGCAGTATTTT
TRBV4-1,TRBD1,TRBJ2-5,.,CASSQLGQGVLETQYF,TGCGCCAGCAGCCAGCTAGGACAGGGGGTATTAGAGACCCAGTACTTC
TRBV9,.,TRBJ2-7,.,CASSVGAEGPREQYF,TGTGCCAGCAGCGTAGGGGCGGAGGGACCCAGGGAGCAGTACTTC
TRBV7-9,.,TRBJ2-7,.,CASSLELYEQYF,TGTGCCAGCAGCTTAGAACTCTACGAGCAGTACTTC
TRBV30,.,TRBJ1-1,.,CAWSVGRNTEAFF,TGTGCCTGGAGCGTGGGCAGGAACACTGAAGCTTTCTTT
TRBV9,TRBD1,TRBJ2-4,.,CASSDGTGVGRAKNIQYF,TGTGCCAGCAGCGATGGGACAGGGGTCGGTCGGGCCAAAAACATTCAGTACTTC
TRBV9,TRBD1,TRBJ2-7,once,CASSGRDRGNYEQYF,TGTGCCAGCAGCGGCCGGGACAGGGGGAACTACGAGCAGTACTTC
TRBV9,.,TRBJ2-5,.,CASSSRDGRTQYF,TGTGCCAGCAGTTCTAGGGACGGACGGACCCAGTACTTC